This T cell receptor beta chain is from a study of naive and memory T cell subsets. General study results and limits: Possibly reflecting memory cells re-expressing CD45RA, a few larger clonotypes occurred in naive repertoires, especially CD8.

About this clonotype itself: No antigen is known for it.

The CDR3 is 16 residues long. Unmatched junction bases numbered 9, after V lost 6 bases and J lost 4 bases. CDR1 and CDR2 (germline): MDHEN, SYDVKM. Both TRBC1 and TRBC2 were covered by a beta constant-region primer of two equimolar oligonucleotides. The ligated cDNA underwent four PCR rounds using SP2 and nested alpha and beta constant-region primers. TCRdb analysed the UMI-ligation and nested PCR reads with MiXCR anew, one entry per CDR3 protein. The repertoire consists of more than 120,000 distinct CDR3 sequences, with roughly a fifth occurring once and the leading ten covering more than 0.6%. Cells stained for CD3, CD4, CD8, CD45RA, CD27 and viability were sorted into four CD45RA/CD27 subsets.

The clonotype was recovered from a human donor in good health. Specimen: naive CD8+ T cells from blood. The chain employs TRBV28 and TRBJ2-6; TRBD1 aligns across 7 bases. The chain's CDR3 is CASSQTGAVGANVLTF. DNA of the CDR3: TGTGCCAGCAGCCAAACAGGGGCGGTAGGGGCCAACGTCCTGACTTTC.